Listed below are T cell receptor beta chains from one sample, sequenced in a study of blood T cell repertoires in COVID-19. TCRdb's table, derived via immunoSEQ multiplex PCR, lists solely in-frame clones and lacks some. The sample includes about 51,000 clones, less than 90% of them seen just once. The sample taken for sequencing was peripheral blood. All receptors derive from a man in his 60s with acute or convalescent COVID-19. CDR3s include the opening cysteine and the closing phenylalanine or tryptophan. Fields, in order: clone size, V gene, J gene, D gene, CDR3 protein, CDR3 DNA. D genes are given only for firm matches. Only some rows state a clone size, as once, few, many or a class for expanded clones.

abundance: NA; v_gene: TRBV9; j_gene: TRBJ1-6; d_gene: NA; CDR3aa: CASSVGWRGNSPLHF; CDR3nt: TGTGCCAGCAGCGTAGGATGGCGGGGGAATTCACCCCTCCACTTT
abundance: NA; v_gene: TRBV4-1; j_gene: TRBJ1-1; d_gene: TRBD1; CDR3aa: CASSPQGADGNTEAFF; CDR3nt: TGCGCCAGCAGCCCACAGGGGGCGGACGGGAACACTGAAGCTTTCTTT
abundance: NA; v_gene: TRBV27; j_gene: TRBJ1-6; d_gene: NA; CDR3aa: CASTQRGYNSPLHF; CDR3nt: TGTGCCAGCACCCAACGGGGGTATAATTCACCCCTCCACTTT
abundance: few; v_gene: TRBV5-6; j_gene: TRBJ2-7; d_gene: NA; CDR3aa: CASSYGVDNLDAREQYF; CDR3nt: TGTGCCAGCAGCTACGGGGTCGACAATTTGGACGCGCGCGAGCAGTACTTC
abundance: NA; v_gene: TRBV7-9; j_gene: TRBJ1-2; d_gene: NA; CDR3aa: CASSRDSYGYTF; CDR3nt: TGTGCCAGCAGCCGAGACAGTTATGGCTACACCTTC
abundance: NA; v_gene: TRBV15; j_gene: TRBJ2-5; d_gene: TRBD1; CDR3aa: CATADGAGGETQYF; CDR3nt: TGTGCCACCGCGGATGGGGCAGGGGGCGAGACCCAGTACTTC
abundance: once; v_gene: TRBV19; j_gene: TRBJ1-5; d_gene: NA; CDR3aa: CASSTVTYNQPQHF; CDR3nt: TGTGCCAGTAGTACCGTCACATATAATCAGCCCCAGCATTTT
abundance: NA; v_gene: TRBV4-1; j_gene: TRBJ2-4; d_gene: TRBD1; CDR3aa: CASSQVGQGFVIQYF; CDR3nt: TGCGCCAGCAGCCAAGTTGGACAGGGGTTCGTCATTCAGTACTTC
abundance: NA; v_gene: TRBV7-9; j_gene: TRBJ2-5; d_gene: NA; CDR3aa: CASQEGAETQYF; CDR3nt: TGTGCCTCCCAGGAGGGGGCAGAGACCCAGTACTTC
abundance: once; v_gene: TRBV19; j_gene: TRBJ1-2; d_gene: TRBD1; CDR3aa: CASSDQTGSYGYTF; CDR3nt: TGTGCCAGTAGTGACCAGACAGGGAGCTATGGCTACACCTTC
abundance: NA; v_gene: TRBV10-2; j_gene: TRBJ2-2; d_gene: TRBD1; CDR3aa: CASTPSYYWDRGQGGELFF; CDR3nt: TGCGCCAGCACACCGTCGTACTACTGGGACAGGGGGCAAGGCGGGGAGCTGTTTTTT
abundance: NA; v_gene: TRBV3-1/TRBV3-2; j_gene: TRBJ2-4; d_gene: TRBD2; CDR3aa: CASSQEGLGGGLGKNIQYF; CDR3nt: TGTGCCAGCAGCCAAGAAGGTTTGGGCGGGGGGCTAGGCAAAAACATTCAGTACTTC
abundance: NA; v_gene: TRBV10-3; j_gene: TRBJ2-1; d_gene: TRBD1; CDR3aa: CAISDTGQGKENEQFF; CDR3nt: TGTGCCATCAGTGATACGGGACAGGGGAAGGAGAATGAGCAGTTCTTC